Here is one T cell receptor (beta chain) with its context. What it binds is not known. The data are from a study of CD8 T cells in ankylosing spondylitis. Germline V gene lookup returns CDR1 SEHNR and CDR2 FQNEAQ (reference sequence). CDR3 size: 15 residues. Germline trimming cut 4 bases from V and 2 bases from J; bases unmatched to any gene: 6. Study results and caveats: In ankylosing spondylitis patients, matched synovial fluid reportedly showed significant enrichment of disease-linked clones.

Making the TCR beta libraries involved quantitative 5'-RACE with molecular barcodes. TCRdb analysed the 5' RACE reads with MiXCR anew, one entry per CDR3 protein. The repertoire holds roughly 48,000 distinct CDR3 sequences, with less than 8.5% as singletons. This TCR was sampled from a female donor with ankylosing spondylitis or in good health (not recorded which). This chain joins TRBV7-9 and TRBJ1-2, with 8 positions matching TRBD1. Specimen: blood, either unsorted or a sorted T cell fraction (not recorded which). The CDR3 nucleotides are TGTGCCAGCAGCTCACAGGGGGAACTCAACTATGGCTACACCTTC. Protein product: CASSSQGELNYGYTF.